The clone carrying this TCR beta chain was seen repeatedly, ten times or more. The data stem from a study of response to subunit inactivated influenza vaccine. Germline CDR1 SGDLS, CDR2 YYNGEE. The ends lost 0 bases at V and 6 bases at J; junction bases unmatched: 7. The CDR3 is 15 residues long. TCRdb called the RT-PCR reads again in MiXCR, with one record for every CDR3 protein. The table lists about 190,000 distinct CDR3 sequences, 13% to 15% of them singletons. This receptor was taken from a man aged 50 to 59 who received an inactivated influenza vaccine. The rearrangement joins TRBV9 to TRBJ1-1, with 8 bases aligning to TRBD1. The input for sequencing was CD8+ T cells sorted from PBMCs, taken more than 4 days after vaccination. The CDR3 DNA is TGTGCCAGCAGCGTAGTGTGGGGGACAGGCGCTGAAGCTTTCTTT. Translated, it gives CASSVVWGTGAEAFF.